This T cell receptor beta chain was observed in a study of Graves' ophthalmopathy and Graves' hyperthyroidism. On the study more broadly: If no ophthalmopathy appeared within 18 months of follow-up, hyperthyroidism was termed stable. General study points: A roughly 81% specificity and roughly 90% sensitivity were achieved by a 13-signature model that separated ophthalmopathy from stable hyperthyroidism.

V shed 0 bases and J 9 bases; nucleotides not matched to a gene: 13. This CDR3 is built from 16 residues. The germline gives CDR1 MNHEY, CDR2 SMNVEV (reference sequence). In its sample, this clonotype was seen a few times. The antigen is undetermined. The TCR beta CDR3 regions underwent amplification from RNA transcripts. The first-round RT-PCR employed HTBI primers together with the Qiagen OneStep RT-PCR kit. A multiplex PCR was then performed as the second round. Using its own MiXCR run on the multiplex PCR reads, TCRdb lists one record per CDR3 protein. The sample lists roughly 1.1 million distinct CDR3 sequences, less than 45% occurring once.

This TCR came from an adult man with Graves' hyperthyroidism. Input material: peripheral blood or thyroid tissue (not recorded which). The chain has TRBV27 and TRBJ2-7, with TRBD1 matching over 8 bases. DNA of the CDR3: TGTGCCAGCAGTTTATCGACGGCAGGGGGCGAGAAGGGGCAGTACTTC. Protein product: CASSLSTAGGEKGQYF.